This entry lists 3 T cell receptor beta chains sequenced from one sample in a study of patients and donors after allogeneic stem cell transplantation. MiXCR, run by TCRdb on the RT-PCR reads, gives a single entry per CDR3 protein. This table has about 87,000 distinct CDR3 sequences, roughly 4.9% appearing once. The sample was blood, either unsorted or a sorted T cell fraction (not recorded which). Source of these receptors: a human donor who was either an allogeneic HSCT recipient or a stem cell or donor lymphocyte infusion donor (not recorded which). It is not recorded whose cells these are; they may come from a transplant donor.

This clonotype was seen many times. The gene calls are TRBV24-1 and TRBJ2-1, with 7 bases that match TRBD1. Losses at the gene ends were 4 bases for V and 7 bases for J; bases not matched to a gene: 18. The length of the CDR3 is 18 residues. Germline assignment: CDR1 KGHDR and CDR2 SFDVKD. For the CDR3, the DNA is TGTGCCACCAGTGACCCCAAGGACAGGCACCGCCCGAGGAATGAGCAGTTCTTC. It yields the protein CATSDPKDRHRPRNEQFF.

This clonotype was counted ten times or more. V and J are TRBV3-1 and TRBJ2-7; 12 nucleotides line up with TRBD2. Trimming cost V 4 bases and J 9 bases; bases outside gene matches: 10. The CDR3 spans 15 residues. The germline CDR1 and CDR2 sequences are LGHDT and YNNKEL (reference sequence). DNA for the CDR3: TGTGCCAGCAGCCCCGGACTAGCGGGAACAGCGGGGCAGTACTTC. Translated: CASSPGLAGTAGQYF.

This clonotype was recorded many times. This chain uses TRBV12-3 or TRBV12-4 with TRBJ1-2; 9 bases align to TRBD1. Trimming took 7 bases from V and 7 from J; bases not matched to a gene: 10. The CDR3 runs 14 residues. CDR3 DNA: TGTGCCAGCACGCAACAGGGGGCTCTGGGTGGCTACACCTTC. Translation: CASTQQGALGGYTF.